Listed here is a single TCR beta chain. There are 17 residues in the CDR3. Germline-derived CDR1 and CDR2 are SGHTA and FQGTGA. The trim removed 1 base at V and 8 bases at J, leaving 9 bases unmatched. Assay: immunoSEQ multiplex PCR; the TCRdb copy retains only in-frame clones and omits some. The profile shows around 150,000 clones, around nine tenths of them singletons. This entry comes from a study of blood T cell repertoires in COVID-19. The chain links TRBV7-3 to TRBJ2-3; TRBD2 aligns across 13 bases. The TCR was taken from a woman between 40 and 55 years old with acute or convalescent COVID-19. Sequencing input: peripheral blood. Written as DNA, the CDR3 is TGTGCCAGCAGCTTAAGGGAGGGACTAGCGGGGCCGGGTACGCAGTATTTT. Translation gives CASSLREGLAGPGTQYF.